The clone carrying this T cell receptor (beta chain) turned up a few times. The antigen is undetermined. Germline V gene sequence: CDR1 SGHTA, CDR2 FQGNSA. There are 15 residues in the CDR3. The V gene lost 3 bases and the J gene lost 4 bases, with 15 bases spanning the gap. 60 Vbeta and 13 Jbeta primers were used in PCR. The protocol was immunoSEQ multiplex PCR, while the TCRdb copy is restricted to in-frame clones and leaves out a portion. Of 100,000 to 150,000 clones listed, approximately 81% are singletons. This specimen comes from a study of cytomegalovirus exposure and HLA in healthy donors. Overall study results and limits: TCR beta sequences reportedly predicted most subjects' HLA-A and HLA-B alleles accurately. Earlier results showed most TCR beta V segments being productive about 87% or about 30% of the time. Usually a TCR sequence was rare, but some public TCRs were found in many donors. Upon later analysis, TCR association rates were observed to vary by HLA locus, being highest for DRB1 and lowest for HLA-C.

This TCR came from a male donor in good health and CMV-seronegative. The genes are TRBV7-2 and TRBJ1-2; maybe TRBD1 (6 bases). Sample: PBMCs. CDR3 DNA sequence: TGTGCCAGCAGCTTTGGGCCAGGGGCTTCCTATGGCTACACCTTC. It encodes CASSFGPGASYGYTF.